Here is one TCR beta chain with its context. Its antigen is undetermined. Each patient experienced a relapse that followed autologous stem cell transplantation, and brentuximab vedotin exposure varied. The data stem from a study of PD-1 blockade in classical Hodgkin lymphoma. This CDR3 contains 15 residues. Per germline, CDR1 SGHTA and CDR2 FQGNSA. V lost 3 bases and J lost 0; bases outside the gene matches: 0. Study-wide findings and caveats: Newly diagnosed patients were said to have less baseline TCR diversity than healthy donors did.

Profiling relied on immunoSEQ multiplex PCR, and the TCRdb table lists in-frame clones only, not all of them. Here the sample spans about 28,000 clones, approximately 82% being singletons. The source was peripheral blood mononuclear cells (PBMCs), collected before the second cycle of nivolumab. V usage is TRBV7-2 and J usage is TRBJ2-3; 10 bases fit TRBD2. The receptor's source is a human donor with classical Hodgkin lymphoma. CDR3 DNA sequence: TGTGCCAGCAGCTTTAGCGGGAGGAGCACAGATACGCAGTATTTT. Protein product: CASSFSGRSTDTQYF.